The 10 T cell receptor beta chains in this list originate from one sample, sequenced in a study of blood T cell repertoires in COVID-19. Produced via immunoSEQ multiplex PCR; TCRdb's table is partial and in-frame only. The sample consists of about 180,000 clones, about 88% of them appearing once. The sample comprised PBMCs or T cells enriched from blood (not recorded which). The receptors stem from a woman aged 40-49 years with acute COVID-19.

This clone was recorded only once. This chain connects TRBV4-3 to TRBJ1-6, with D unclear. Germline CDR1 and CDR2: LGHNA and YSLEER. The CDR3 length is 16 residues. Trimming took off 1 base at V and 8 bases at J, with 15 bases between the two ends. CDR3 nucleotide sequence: TGCGCCAGCAGCCAAGTGTTCGGAGGTTCCCATTCACCCCTCCACTTT. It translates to CASSQVFGGSHSPLHF.

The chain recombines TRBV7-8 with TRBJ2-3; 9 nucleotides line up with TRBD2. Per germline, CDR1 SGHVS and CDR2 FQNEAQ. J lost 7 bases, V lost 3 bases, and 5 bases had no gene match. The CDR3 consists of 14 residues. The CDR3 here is CASSFWTSANTQYF. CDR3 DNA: TGTGCCAGCAGCTTTTGGACTAGCGCAAATACGCAGTATTTT.

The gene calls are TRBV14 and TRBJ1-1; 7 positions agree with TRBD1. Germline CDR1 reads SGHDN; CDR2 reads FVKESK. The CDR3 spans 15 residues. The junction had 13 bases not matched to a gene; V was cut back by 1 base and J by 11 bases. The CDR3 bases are TGTGCCAGCAGCCAAGGACAGGGTGGGCTTAGGTCTGCTTTCTTT. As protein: CASSQGQGGLRSAFF.

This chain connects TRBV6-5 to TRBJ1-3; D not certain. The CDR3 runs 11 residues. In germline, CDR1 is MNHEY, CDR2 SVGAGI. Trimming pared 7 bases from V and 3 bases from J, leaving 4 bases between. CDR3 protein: CASMSGNTIYF. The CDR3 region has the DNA TGTGCCAGCATGAGTGGAAACACCATATATTTT.

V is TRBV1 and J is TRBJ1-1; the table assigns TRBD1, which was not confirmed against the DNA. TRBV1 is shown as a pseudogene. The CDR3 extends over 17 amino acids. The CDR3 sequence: CTSSQDSWQGWNTEAFF. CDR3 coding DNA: TGCACCAGCAGCCAAGATTCTTGGCAGGGTTGGAACACTGAAGCTTTCTTT.

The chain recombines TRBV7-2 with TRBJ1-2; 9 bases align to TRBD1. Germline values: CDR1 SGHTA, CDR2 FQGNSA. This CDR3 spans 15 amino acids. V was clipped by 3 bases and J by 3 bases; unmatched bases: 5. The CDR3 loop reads CASSFNRGPDYGYTF. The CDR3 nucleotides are TGTGCCAGCAGCTTTAACAGGGGGCCAGACTATGGCTACACCTTC.

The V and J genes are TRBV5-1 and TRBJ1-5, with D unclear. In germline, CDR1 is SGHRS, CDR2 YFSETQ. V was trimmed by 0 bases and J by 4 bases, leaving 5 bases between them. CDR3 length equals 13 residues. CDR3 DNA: TGCGCCAGCAGCTTGGACCAGAATCAGCCCCAGCATTTT. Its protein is CASSLDQNQPQHF.

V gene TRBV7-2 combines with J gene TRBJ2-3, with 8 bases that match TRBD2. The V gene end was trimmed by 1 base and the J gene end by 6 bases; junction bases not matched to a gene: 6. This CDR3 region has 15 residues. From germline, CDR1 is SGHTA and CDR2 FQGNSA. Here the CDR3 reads CASSLVPGGADTQYF. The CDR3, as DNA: TGTGCCAGCAGCTTAGTCCCGGGGGGGGCTGATACGCAGTATTTT.

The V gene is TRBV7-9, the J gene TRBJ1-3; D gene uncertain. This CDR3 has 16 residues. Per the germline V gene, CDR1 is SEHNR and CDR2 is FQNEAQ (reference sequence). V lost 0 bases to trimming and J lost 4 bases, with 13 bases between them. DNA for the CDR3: TGTGCCAGCAGCTTAGCGTCGTATGGCATGGGAAACACCATATATTTT. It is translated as CASSLASYGMGNTIYF.

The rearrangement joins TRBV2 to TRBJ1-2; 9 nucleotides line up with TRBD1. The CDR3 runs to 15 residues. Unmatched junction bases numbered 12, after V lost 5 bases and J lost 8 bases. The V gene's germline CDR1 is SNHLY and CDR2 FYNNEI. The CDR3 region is CASSPGQGVGSGYTF. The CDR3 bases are TGTGCCAGCAGTCCGGGACAGGGAGTAGGGAGCGGCTACACCTTC.